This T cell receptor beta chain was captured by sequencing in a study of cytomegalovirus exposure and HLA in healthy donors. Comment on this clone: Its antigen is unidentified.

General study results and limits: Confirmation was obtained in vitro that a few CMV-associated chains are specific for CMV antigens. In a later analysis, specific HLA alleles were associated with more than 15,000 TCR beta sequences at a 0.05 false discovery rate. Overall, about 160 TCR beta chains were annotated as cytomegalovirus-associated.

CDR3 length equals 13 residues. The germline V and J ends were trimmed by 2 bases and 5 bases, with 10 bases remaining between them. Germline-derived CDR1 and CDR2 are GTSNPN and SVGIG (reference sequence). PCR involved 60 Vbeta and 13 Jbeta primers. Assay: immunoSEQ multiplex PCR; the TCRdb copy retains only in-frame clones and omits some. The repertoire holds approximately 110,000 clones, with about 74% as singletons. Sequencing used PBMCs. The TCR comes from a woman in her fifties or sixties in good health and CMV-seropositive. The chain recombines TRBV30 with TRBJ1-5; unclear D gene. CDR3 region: CAWSTRTDQPQHF. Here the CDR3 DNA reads TGTGCCTGGAGTACAAGAACCGATCAGCCCCAGCATTTT.